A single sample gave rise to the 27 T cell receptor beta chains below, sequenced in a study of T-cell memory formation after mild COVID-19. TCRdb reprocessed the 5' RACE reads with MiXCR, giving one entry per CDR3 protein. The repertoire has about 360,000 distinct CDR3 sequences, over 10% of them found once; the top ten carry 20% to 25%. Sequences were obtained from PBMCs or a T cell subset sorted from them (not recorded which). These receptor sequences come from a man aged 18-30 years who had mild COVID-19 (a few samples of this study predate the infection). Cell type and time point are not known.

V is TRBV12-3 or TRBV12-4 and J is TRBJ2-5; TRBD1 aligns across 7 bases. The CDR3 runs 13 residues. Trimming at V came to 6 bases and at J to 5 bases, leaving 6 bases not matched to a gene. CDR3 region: CASRRGQFETQYF. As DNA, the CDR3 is TGTGCCAGCAGGAGGGGACAGTTCGAGACCCAGTACTTC.

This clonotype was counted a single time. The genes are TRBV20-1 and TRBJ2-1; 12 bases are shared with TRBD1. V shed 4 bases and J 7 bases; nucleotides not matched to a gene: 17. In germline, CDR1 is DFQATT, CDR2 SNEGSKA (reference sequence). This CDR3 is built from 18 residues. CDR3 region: CSATDRDRGRNPRNEQFF. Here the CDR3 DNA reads TGCAGTGCTACCGATCGGGACAGGGGGCGCAACCCTAGGAATGAGCAGTTCTTC.

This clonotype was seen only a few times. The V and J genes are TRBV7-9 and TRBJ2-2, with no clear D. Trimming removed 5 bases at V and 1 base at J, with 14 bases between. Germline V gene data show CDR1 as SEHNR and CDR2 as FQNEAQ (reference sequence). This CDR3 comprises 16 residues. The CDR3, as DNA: TGTGCCAGCAGCCGCCAAATGTGGGAGAACACCGGGGAGCTGTTTTTT. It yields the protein CASSRQMWENTGELFF. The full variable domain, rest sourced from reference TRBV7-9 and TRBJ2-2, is DTGVSQNPRHKITKRGQNVTFRCDPISEHNRLYWYRQTLGQGPEFLTYFQNEAQLEKSRLLSDRFSAERPKGSFSTLEIQRTEQGDSAMYLCASSRQMWENTGELFFGEGSRLTVL.

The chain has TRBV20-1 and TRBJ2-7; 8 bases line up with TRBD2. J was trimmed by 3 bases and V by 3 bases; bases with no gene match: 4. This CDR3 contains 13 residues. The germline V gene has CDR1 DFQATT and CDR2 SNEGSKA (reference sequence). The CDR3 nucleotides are TGCAGTGCTAGGGTCGGGGGGGGCTACGAGCAGTACTTC. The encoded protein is CSARVGGGYEQYF.

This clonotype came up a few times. This chain's CDR3 is CASSRTSGQSSYEQYF. The DNA for the CDR3 is TGCGCCAGCAGCCGTACGTCGGGACAGAGCTCCTACGAGCAGTACTTC. The rearrangement links TRBV4-1 to TRBJ2-7; the match to TRBD1 covers 7 bases. Germline CDR1 is MGHRA and CDR2 is YSYEKL. Germline trimming cut 4 bases from V and 0 bases from J; bases unmatched to any gene: 9. The CDR3 loop spans 16 amino acids.

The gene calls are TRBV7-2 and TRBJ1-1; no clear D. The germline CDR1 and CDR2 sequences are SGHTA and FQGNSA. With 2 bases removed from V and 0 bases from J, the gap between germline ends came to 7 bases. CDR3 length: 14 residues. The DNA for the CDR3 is TGTGCCAGCAGCTTATTTCGCGTGAACACTGAAGCTTTCTTT. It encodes CASSLFRVNTEAFF.

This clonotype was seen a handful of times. The CDR3: CASSQDWQGATGELFF. CDR3 coding DNA: TGCGCCAGCAGCCAAGATTGGCAGGGGGCGACCGGGGAGCTGTTTTTT. J is TRBJ2-2 and V is TRBV4-3, with 8 positions matching TRBD1. The V segment lost 0 bases and the J segment 5 bases; nucleotides outside the gene matches: 5. Germline V gene lookup returns CDR1 LGHNA and CDR2 YSLEER. The CDR3 extends over 16 amino acids.

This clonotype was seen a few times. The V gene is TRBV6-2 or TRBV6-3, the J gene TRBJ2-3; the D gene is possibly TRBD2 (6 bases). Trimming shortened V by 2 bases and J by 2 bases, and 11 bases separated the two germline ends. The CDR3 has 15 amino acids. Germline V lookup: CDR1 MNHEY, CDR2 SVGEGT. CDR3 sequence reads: CASSYGAGFTDTQYF. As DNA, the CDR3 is TGTGCCAGCAGTTACGGGGCGGGGTTCACAGATACGCAGTATTTT.

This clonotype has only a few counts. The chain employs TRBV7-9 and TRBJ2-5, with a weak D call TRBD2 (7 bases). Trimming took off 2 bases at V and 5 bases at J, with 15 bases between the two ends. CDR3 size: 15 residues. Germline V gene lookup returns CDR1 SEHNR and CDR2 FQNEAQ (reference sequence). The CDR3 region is CASSLFGGALETQYF. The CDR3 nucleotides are TGTGCCAGCAGCTTATTTGGGGGGGCCTTGGAGACCCAGTACTTC.

CDR3 residues: CASSSVTRRAETQYF. DNA for the CDR3: TGTGCCAGCAGTTCAGTGACTAGGAGGGCAGAGACCCAGTACTTC. The chain links TRBV6-2 or TRBV6-3 to TRBJ2-5, with a weak D call TRBD2 (6 bases). This CDR3 comprises 15 residues. The V gene lost 4 bases and the J gene lost 4 bases, with 16 bases spanning the gap. CDR1 and CDR2 from the germline V gene are MNHEY and SVGEGT.

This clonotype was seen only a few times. The CDR3 reads CASSVDVAGLSDTQYF. The CDR3 DNA follows: TGTGCCAGCAGCGTAGATGTAGCGGGGCTCTCGGATACGCAGTATTTT. This chain uses TRBV9 with TRBJ2-3; 8 bases are shared with TRBD2. Germline loops: CDR1 SGDLS, CDR2 YYNGEE. The CDR3 loop spans 16 amino acids. Unmatched junction bases numbered 9, after V lost 0 bases and J lost 6 bases.

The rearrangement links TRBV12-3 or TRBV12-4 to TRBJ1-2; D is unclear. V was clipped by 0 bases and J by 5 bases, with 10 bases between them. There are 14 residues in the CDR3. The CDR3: CASSLALRGYGYTF. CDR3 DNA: TGTGCCAGCAGTTTAGCGCTGCGGGGATATGGCTACACCTTC.

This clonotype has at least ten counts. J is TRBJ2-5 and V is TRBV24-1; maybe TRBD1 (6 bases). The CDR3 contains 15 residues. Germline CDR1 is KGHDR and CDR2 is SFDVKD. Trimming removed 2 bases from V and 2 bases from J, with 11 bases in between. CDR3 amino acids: CATSDSGQGQETQYF. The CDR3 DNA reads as TGTGCCACCAGTGATTCTGGGCAGGGGCAAGAGACCCAGTACTTC.

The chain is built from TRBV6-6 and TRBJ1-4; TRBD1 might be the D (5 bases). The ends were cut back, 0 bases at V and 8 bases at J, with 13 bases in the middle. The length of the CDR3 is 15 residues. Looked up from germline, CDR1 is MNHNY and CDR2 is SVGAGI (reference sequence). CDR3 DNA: TGTGCCAGCAGTTACTCGGGCAGGGTGGGAGAAAAACTGTTTTTT. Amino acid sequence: CASSYSGRVGEKLFF.

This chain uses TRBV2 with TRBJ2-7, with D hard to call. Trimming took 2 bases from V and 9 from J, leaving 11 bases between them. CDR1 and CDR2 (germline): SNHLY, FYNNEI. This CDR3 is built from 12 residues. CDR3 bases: TGTGCCAGCAGTGAAAGGAAGACGGGGCAGTACTTC. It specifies CASSERKTGQYF.

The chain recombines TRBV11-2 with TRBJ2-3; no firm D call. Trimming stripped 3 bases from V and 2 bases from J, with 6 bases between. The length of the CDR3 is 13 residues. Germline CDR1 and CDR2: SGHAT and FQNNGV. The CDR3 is CASSFTFTDTQYF. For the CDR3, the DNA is TGTGCCAGCAGCTTTACTTTCACAGATACGCAGTATTTT.

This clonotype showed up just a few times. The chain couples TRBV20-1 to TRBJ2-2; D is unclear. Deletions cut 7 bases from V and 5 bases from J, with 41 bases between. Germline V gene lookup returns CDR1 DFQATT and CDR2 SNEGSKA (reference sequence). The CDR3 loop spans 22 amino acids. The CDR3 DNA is TGCAGTGGCCCTCTAGTCTTCCATACCGCGATAGACCCCCATGGATCAACCGGGGAGCTGTTTTTT. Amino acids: CSGPLVFHTAIDPHGSTGELFF.

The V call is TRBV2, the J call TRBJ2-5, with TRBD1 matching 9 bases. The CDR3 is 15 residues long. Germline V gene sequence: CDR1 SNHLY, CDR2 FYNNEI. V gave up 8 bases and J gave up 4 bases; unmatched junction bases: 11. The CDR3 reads CASPAGTGRGETQYF. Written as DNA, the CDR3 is TGTGCCAGCCCGGCCGGGACAGGGCGGGGAGAGACCCAGTACTTC. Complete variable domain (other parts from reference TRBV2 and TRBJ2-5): EPEVTQTPSHQVTQMGQEVILRCVPISNHLYFYWYRQILGQKVEFLVSFYNNEISEKSEIFDDQFSVERPDGSNFTLKIRSTKLEDSAMYFCASPAGTGRGETQYFGPGTRLLVL.

This CDR3 reads CASSESRLRQETQYF. The CDR3 coding sequence is TGTGCCAGCAGTGAATCTAGACTCCGCCAAGAGACCCAGTACTTC. The rearrangement uses TRBV2 and TRBJ2-5; D unresolved. The ends were cut back, 2 bases at V and 1 base at J, with 11 bases in the middle. CDR1 and CDR2 from the germline V gene are SNHLY and FYNNEI. This CDR3 has 15 residues.

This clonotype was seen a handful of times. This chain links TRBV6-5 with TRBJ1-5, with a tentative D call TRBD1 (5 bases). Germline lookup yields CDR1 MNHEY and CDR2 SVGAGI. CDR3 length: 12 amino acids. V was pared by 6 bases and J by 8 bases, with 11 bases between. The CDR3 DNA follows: TGTGCCAGCAGGAGGGGCGGGGAGCCCCAGCATTTT. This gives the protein CASRRGGEPQHF.

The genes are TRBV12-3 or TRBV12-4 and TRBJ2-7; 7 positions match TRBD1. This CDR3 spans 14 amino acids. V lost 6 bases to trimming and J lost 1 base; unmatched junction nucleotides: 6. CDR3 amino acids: CASRRSGQSYEQYF. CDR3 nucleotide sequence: TGTGCCAGCAGGAGATCGGGACAGTCCTACGAGCAGTACTTC.

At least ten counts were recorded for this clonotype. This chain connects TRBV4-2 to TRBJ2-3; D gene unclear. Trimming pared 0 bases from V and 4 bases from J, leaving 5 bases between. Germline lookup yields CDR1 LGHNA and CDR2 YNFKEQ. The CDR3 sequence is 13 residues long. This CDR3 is CASSQESADTQYF. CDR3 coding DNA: TGTGCCAGCAGCCAAGAGTCGGCAGATACGCAGTATTTT.

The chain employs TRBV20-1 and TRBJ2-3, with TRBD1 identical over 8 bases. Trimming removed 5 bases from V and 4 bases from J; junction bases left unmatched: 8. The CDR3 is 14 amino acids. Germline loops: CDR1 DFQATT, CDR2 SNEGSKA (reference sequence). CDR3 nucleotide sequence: TGCAGTGCTCGCCAGGGGGCGCGGGCAGATACGCAGTATTTT. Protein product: CSARQGARADTQYF.

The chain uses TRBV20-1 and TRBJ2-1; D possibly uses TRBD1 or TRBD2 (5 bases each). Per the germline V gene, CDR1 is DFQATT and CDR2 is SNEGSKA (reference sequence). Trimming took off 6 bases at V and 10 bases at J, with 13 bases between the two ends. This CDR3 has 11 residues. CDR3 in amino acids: CSATGTREQFF. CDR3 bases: TGCAGTGCAACCGGGACCCGCGAGCAGTTCTTC.

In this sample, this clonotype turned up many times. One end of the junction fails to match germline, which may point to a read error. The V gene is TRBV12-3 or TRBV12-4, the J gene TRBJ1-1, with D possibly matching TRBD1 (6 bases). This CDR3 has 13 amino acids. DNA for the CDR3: TGCGCCAGCAGCTTGGGGGGCTTCACTGAAGCTTTCTTT. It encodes CASSLGGFTEAFF.

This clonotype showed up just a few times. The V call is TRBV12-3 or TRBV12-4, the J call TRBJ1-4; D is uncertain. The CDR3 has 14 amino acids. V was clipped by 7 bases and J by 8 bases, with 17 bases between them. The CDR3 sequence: CASTLGIDGEKLFF. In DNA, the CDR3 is TGTGCCAGCACCCTCGGGATCGATGGCGAAAAACTGTTTTTT.

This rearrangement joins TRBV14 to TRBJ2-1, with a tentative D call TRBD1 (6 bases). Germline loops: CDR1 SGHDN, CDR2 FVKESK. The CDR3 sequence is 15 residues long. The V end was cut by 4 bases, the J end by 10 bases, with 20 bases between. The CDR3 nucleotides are TGTGCCAGCAGCCTTCTAGGGACAACCGCCGTGGAGCAGTTCTTC. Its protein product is CASSLLGTTAVEQFF.